Reported below is one TCR beta chain. The antigen is unknown. This sample is drawn from a study of radiotherapy plus CTLA-4 blockade in lung cancer. Study background: There were objective responses in around 18% of patients, and 30% to 35% had disease control. Findings of the study overall: Interferon-beta and early blood T cell clone dynamics reportedly predicted response best. Subsequent to radiotherapy plus ipilimumab, tumor-derived TCR clones underwent expansion in blood.

Participants had chemo-refractory metastatic non-small-cell lung cancer and were treated with focal radiation plus ipilimumab CTLA-4 blockade. There are 15 residues in the CDR3. Germline V gene lookup returns CDR1 PRHDT and CDR2 FYEKMQ (reference sequence). V shed 7 bases, J shed 4 bases, and the junction held 8 bases outside the gene matches. Only in-frame clones appear in the TCRdb table, and some are missing; sequencing was by immunoSEQ multiplex PCR. Counted here are 11,000 to 15,000 clones, approximately 87% occurring once; the ten biggest clones make up approximately 15%. The chain links TRBV13 to TRBJ2-2; 8 bases are a match to TRBD1. The sample in question was peripheral blood, obtained from a patient treated with radiotherapy plus ipilimumab. The origin of this receptor is a human donor with non-small cell lung cancer that progressed on radiotherapy plus ipilimumab. Some clones in this sample may be carry-over from other donors' samples. CDR3 protein: CASTGGAKTTGELFF. CDR3 DNA: TGTGCCAGCACAGGGGGCGCCAAGACCACCGGGGAGCTGTTTTTT.